The 31 T cell receptor beta chains below come from one sample, sequenced in a study of spatial heterogeneity in lung cancer. The time point denotes: sample taken at primary tumor resection. TCRdb recomputed calls from the 5' RACE reads with MiXCR, one row per CDR3 protein. Of approximately 44,000 distinct CDR3 sequences in the sample, roughly 13% were seen once. The sequencing here drew on PBMCs, taken at surgery. Receptors originate from a male donor with early-stage non-small cell lung cancer.

The chain recombines TRBV4-1 with TRBJ2-7, with D possibly TRBD2 on 6 matching bases. V lost 1 base and J lost 0, with 13 bases in between. The germline V gene has CDR1 MGHRA and CDR2 YSYEKL. The CDR3 has 16 amino acids. CDR3 DNA: TGCGCCAGCAGCCAAGCGCGTCTAGCGAGCTCCTACGAGCAGTACTTC. Its translation is CASSQARLASSYEQYF.

There are a few counts of this clonotype. CDR3 protein: CSVGRETQYF. DNA for the CDR3: TGCAGCGTGGGTAGAGAGACCCAGTACTTC. The chain links TRBV29-1 to TRBJ2-5; D is undetermined. V gave up 6 bases and J gave up 4 bases, with 6 bases separating them. Germline values: CDR1 SQVTM, CDR2 ANQGSEA. This CDR3 region has 10 residues.

The V call is TRBV5-1, the J call TRBJ2-2, with 9 nucleotides matching TRBD2. The CDR3 is 15 amino acids. Germline V gives CDR1 SGHRS, CDR2 YFSETQ. Germline trimming cut 3 bases from V and 6 bases from J; bases unmatched to any gene: 6. CDR3 in DNA: TGCGCCAGCAGCTCCCCCGCGGGAGGGGCCGGGGAGCTGTTTTTT. Translated: CASSSPAGGAGELFF.

The V and J genes are TRBV3-1 and TRBJ1-3; D uncertain. CDR3 length: 14 residues. V was clipped by 2 bases and J by 2 bases, with 7 bases between them. The V gene's germline CDR1 is LGHDT and CDR2 YNNKEL (reference sequence). The CDR3 is CASSQTSAGNTIYF. In DNA, the CDR3 is TGTGCCAGCAGCCAAACCTCAGCTGGAAACACCATATATTTT.

This clonotype was recorded a few times. The chain links TRBV9 to TRBJ1-6; possibly TRBD1 for D (6 bases). The CDR3 loop spans 14 amino acids. The germline V gene encodes CDR1 SGDLS and CDR2 YYNGEE. V gave up 7 bases and J gave up 8 bases, with 16 bases separating them. The CDR3 nucleotides are TGTGCCAGCGCCCCCCTCGACAGGCATTCACCCCTCCACTTT. This encodes CASAPLDRHSPLHF.

There are a few counts of this clonotype. The chain joins TRBV4-2 to TRBJ2-2; D is possibly TRBD2 (6 bases). Germline V lookup: CDR1 LGHNA, CDR2 YNFKEQ. The CDR3 covers 16 residues. Trimming pared 2 bases from V and 0 bases from J, leaving 10 bases between. CDR3 DNA sequence: TGTGCCAGCAGCCAAAGCCGGGGGACGAACACCGGGGAGCTGTTTTTT. Its protein product is CASSQSRGTNTGELFF.

There are a few counts of this clonotype. V is TRBV14 and J is TRBJ2-3, with D tentatively TRBD1 or TRBD2 (5 bases each). The V gene's germline CDR1 is SGHDN and CDR2 FVKESK. Trimming shortened V by 2 bases and J by 2 bases, and 17 bases separated the two germline ends. The CDR3 spans 17 residues. The CDR3: CASSQQRGLGSTDTQYF. In DNA, the CDR3 is TGTGCCAGCAGCCAACAACGGGGCCTGGGGTCCACAGATACGCAGTATTTT.

V gene TRBV11-2 combines with J gene TRBJ2-7, with TRBD1 matching 9 bases. CDR3 length: 14 residues. Germline CDR1 reads SGHAT; CDR2 reads FQNNGV. V lost 5 bases to trimming and J lost 6 bases; unmatched junction nucleotides: 8. The CDR3 DNA follows: TGTGCCAGCAGCAGACCGGGACAGGGTCGCGAGCAGTACTTC. It yields the protein CASSRPGQGREQYF.

This clonotype was counted between two and nine times. The V and J genes are TRBV7-8 and TRBJ2-1; 12 positions match TRBD2. The CDR3 runs 18 residues. Germline V CDR1 and CDR2: SGHVS, FQNEAQ. The V and J ends lost 6 bases and 7 bases, in that order; junction bases with no gene match: 16. The CDR3 sequence: CASSHPPQLAGGWNEQFF. The CDR3 DNA is TGTGCCAGCAGTCATCCACCCCAACTAGCGGGGGGATGGAATGAGCAGTTCTTC.

This clonotype was picked up a small number of times. V gene TRBV7-2 combines with J gene TRBJ1-3; 7 nucleotides match TRBD1. The CDR3 sequence is 15 residues long. V lost 5 bases to trimming and J lost 4 bases; unmatched junction nucleotides: 8. Looked up from germline, CDR1 is SGHTA and CDR2 is FQGNSA. This CDR3 reads CASSPSGGRGNTIYF. CDR3 in DNA: TGTGCCAGCAGCCCCTCAGGGGGACGGGGAAACACCATATATTTT.

This clonotype was counted at least ten times. V usage is TRBV9 and J usage is TRBJ1-1; D is unclear. The germline CDR1 and CDR2 sequences are SGDLS and YYNGEE. The CDR3 totals 14 residues. Trimming took off 0 bases at V and 6 bases at J, with 12 bases between the two ends. CDR3 sequence (DNA): TGTGCCAGCAGCGTAGCAAGTCTATCGGCTGAAGCTTTCTTT. This translates into CASSVASLSAEAFF. Full variable domain (outside the CDR3, taken from reference TRBV9 and TRBJ1-1): DSGVTQTPKHLITATGQRVTLRCSPRSGDLSVYWYQQSLDQGLQFLIQYYNGEERAKGNILERFSAQQFPDLHSELNLSSLELGDSALYFCASSVASLSAEAFFGQGTRLTVV.

This chain uses TRBV3-1 with TRBJ1-6; maybe TRBD1 (5 bases). Between the trimmed V and J ends, which lost 9 bases and 7 bases, there was a span of 13 bases. Per the germline V gene, CDR1 is LGHDT and CDR2 is YNNKEL (reference sequence). CDR3 length: 13 residues. The CDR3 reads CASSTERNSPLHF. In DNA, the CDR3 is TGTGCCAGTTCGACAGAGAGGAATTCACCCCTCCACTTT.

This sequence joins TRBV5-1 and TRBJ2-1, with TRBD2 as a possible D gene (5 bases). Per the germline V gene, CDR1 is SGHRS and CDR2 is YFSETQ. CDR3 length: 15 amino acids. Trimming pared 0 bases from V and 3 bases from J, leaving 10 bases between. The CDR3 here is CASSLEEVLYNEQFF. CDR3 DNA sequence: TGCGCCAGCAGCTTGGAGGAGGTCCTCTACAATGAGCAGTTCTTC.

There are many counts of this clonotype. The DNA for the CDR3 is TGTGCCAGCAGTCTCCCTTTTCGGGACAGTACGGGGGAAGCTTTCTTT. Its protein product is CASSLPFRDSTGEAFF. The V and J genes are TRBV28 and TRBJ1-1, with 7 positions matching TRBD1. The CDR3 consists of 16 residues. Trimming removed 5 bases from V and 8 bases from J; junction bases left unmatched: 17. CDR1 is MDHEN, CDR2 SYDVKM, per germline. The variable domain in full, with the rest retrieved from reference TRBV28 and TRBJ1-1, is DVKVTQSSRYLVKRTGEKVFLECVQDMDHENMFWYRQDPGLGLRLIYFSYDVKMKEKGDIPEGYSVSREKKERFSLILESASTNQTSMYLCASSLPFRDSTGEAFFGQGTRLTVV.

This clonotype was counted between two and nine times. The chain links TRBV5-1 to TRBJ2-7, with D perhaps TRBD1 (6 bases). Trimming pared 1 base from V and 9 bases from J, leaving 14 bases between. The CDR3 extends over 13 amino acids. CDR1 is SGHRS, CDR2 YFSETQ, per germline. Here the CDR3 DNA reads TGCGCCAGCAGCTTGAACGACAGGAGCCGGCAGTACTTC. Translating gives CASSLNDRSRQYF.

The rearrangement joins TRBV4-2 to TRBJ1-2, with TRBD1 as a possible D gene (5 bases). Germline CDR1 reads LGHNA; CDR2 reads YNFKEQ. The CDR3 length is 14 residues. Deletions cut 0 bases from V and 4 bases from J, with 9 bases between. The CDR3, as DNA: TGTGCCAGCAGCCAAGAGGGGACCTTCTATGGCTACACCTTC. Amino acid sequence: CASSQEGTFYGYTF.

The J gene is TRBJ1-6, the V gene TRBV20-1, with 9 bases fitting TRBD1. With V trimmed by 2 bases and J by 5 bases, 10 bases remained unmatched. CDR1 is DFQATT and CDR2 is SNEGSKA in the germline V gene (reference sequence). CDR3 length equals 17 residues. CDR3 DNA: TGCAGTGCTAGACCCTTGGAGGGACAGGGCGATAATTCACCCCTCCACTTT. As protein: CSARPLEGQGDNSPLHF.

This clonotype was detected many times. The genes are TRBV2 and TRBJ1-1, with D possibly TRBD1 on 5 matching bases. V dropped 3 bases and J dropped 2 bases, with 7 bases sitting between them. This CDR3 comprises 13 residues. Germline CDR1 reads SNHLY; CDR2 reads FYNNEI. The CDR3 sequence is CASSDDRNTEAFF. The CDR3, as DNA: TGTGCCAGCAGTGATGACAGAAACACTGAAGCTTTCTTT.

This clonotype was detected only a few times. The chain has TRBV11-1 and TRBJ2-2; a possible D gene is TRBD1 (5 bases). This CDR3 has 15 residues. The germline V and J ends were trimmed by 0 bases and 2 bases, with 7 bases remaining between them. Germline-derived CDR1 and CDR2 are SGHAT and FQDESV (reference sequence). Written as DNA, the CDR3 is TGTGCCAGCAGCTTAGCCAGGGCAAACACCGGGGAGCTGTTTTTT. This sequence encodes CASSLARANTGELFF.

This clonotype was counted ten times or more. The J gene is TRBJ2-6, the V gene TRBV2, with D unresolved. The CDR3 extends over 14 amino acids. The V gene lost 11 bases and the J gene lost 1 base, with 12 bases spanning the gap. The germline V gene has CDR1 SNHLY and CDR2 FYNNEI. The CDR3 here is CAVPGGSGANVLTF. The CDR3 DNA follows: TGTGCCGTCCCTGGTGGGTCTGGGGCCAACGTCCTGACTTTC.

V and J are TRBV7-9 and TRBJ1-2; 10 bases are shared with TRBD1. V shed 4 bases and J 5 bases; nucleotides not matched to a gene: 10. The CDR3 is made up of 16 amino acids. CDR1 and CDR2 (germline): SEHNR, FQNEAQ (reference sequence). CDR3 in DNA: TGTGCCAGCAGCTCCAGCGGCCGGGACAGGGGATATGGCTACACCTTC. Encoded protein: CASSSSGRDRGYGYTF.

At least ten counts were recorded for this clonotype. The chain couples TRBV5-4 to TRBJ2-1; tentative D call: TRBD2 (5 bases). CDR3 size: 15 residues. Germline CDR1 and CDR2: SGHNT and YYREEE (reference sequence). The CDR3 loop is CAIHEGPGSYNEQFF. For the CDR3, the DNA is TGTGCTATCCATGAGGGCCCGGGTTCCTACAATGAGCAGTTCTTC.

CDR3 protein: CSVSQTGNYGYTF. The CDR3 nucleotides are TGCAGCGTTTCCCAGACAGGGAACTATGGCTACACCTTC. This chain uses TRBV29-1 with TRBJ1-2, with TRBD1 matching over 7 bases. Germline lookup yields CDR1 SQVTM and CDR2 ANQGSEA. The trim removed 5 bases at V and 2 bases at J, leaving 5 bases unmatched. CDR3 length: 13 amino acids.

The table lists this clonotype with a few counts. V and J are TRBV4-3 and TRBJ2-7; 9 positions match TRBD2. Germline V gene data show CDR1 as LGHNA and CDR2 as YSLEER. V gave up 4 bases and J gave up 3 bases; unmatched junction bases: 16. This CDR3 comprises 18 residues. CDR3 sequence (DNA): TGCGCCAGCAGCCCTCAAGGTTCAGCGGGAGGTAACTACTACGAGCAGTACTTC. Translation gives CASSPQGSAGGNYYEQYF.

The sample holds a few counts of this clonotype. The rearrangement uses TRBV5-4 and TRBJ2-5; 8 bases agree with TRBD2. The germline gives CDR1 SGHNT, CDR2 YYREEE (reference sequence). The length of the CDR3 is 16 residues. Losses at the gene ends were 0 bases for V and 4 bases for J; bases not matched to a gene: 8. Written as DNA, the CDR3 is TGTGCCAGCAGCTTGGGAGCGGCCCGGGGGGGAGAGACCCAGTACTTC. It yields the protein CASSLGAARGGETQYF. The whole variable domain, remainder taken from reference TRBV5-4 and TRBJ2-5, is ETGVTQSPTHLIKTRGQQVTLRCSSQSGHNTVSWYQQALGQGPQFIFQYYREEENGRGNFPPRFSGLQFPNYSSELNVNALELDDSALYLCASSLGAARGGETQYFGPGTRLLVL.

This clonotype was found many times. The chain couples TRBV9 to TRBJ2-2; TRBD1 aligns across 8 bases. Germline-derived CDR1 and CDR2 are SGDLS and YYNGEE. This CDR3 spans 17 amino acids. V was pared by 4 bases and J by 4 bases, with 12 bases of the junction left unmatched. The CDR3 reads CASSLPRTGKSTGELFF. For the CDR3, the DNA is TGTGCCAGCAGCCTTCCCAGGACAGGGAAGAGCACCGGGGAGCTGTTTTTT.

On this clonotype itself: Sequence at one end of the junction differs from germline and may be a read error. The chain is built from TRBV4-3 and TRBJ2-3; D possibly uses TRBD1 or TRBD2 (5 bases each). CDR1 and CDR2 (germline): LGHNA, YSLEER. The CDR3 length is 16 residues. The CDR3 region is CASSQDGTQPTDTLYF. The CDR3, as DNA: TGCGCCAGCAGCCAAGACGGGACCCAACCCACAGATACGCTGTATTTT.

This clonotype was counted many times. The chain employs TRBV2 and TRBJ1-5, with TRBD1 as a possible D gene (5 bases). Trimming removed 6 bases at V and 6 bases at J, with 15 bases between. In germline, CDR1 is SNHLY, CDR2 FYNNEI. The CDR3 is 14 amino acids. In DNA, the CDR3 is TGTGCCAGCAGCGTTGTCAGGGATATTCAGCCCCAGCATTTT. Its protein product is CASSVVRDIQPQHF.

The V gene is TRBV3-1, the J gene TRBJ2-1, with TRBD2 identical over 9 bases. The CDR3 has 14 residues. Germline V gene lookup returns CDR1 LGHDT and CDR2 YNNKEL (reference sequence). J gave up 5 bases and V 6 bases, and 5 bases lay outside the gene matches. The DNA for the CDR3 is TGTGCCAGCAGGCAGCGGGGGGCCCACAATGAGCAGTTCTTC. Translated, it gives CASRQRGAHNEQFF.

V is TRBV7-2 and J is TRBJ2-1, with 7 positions matching TRBD2. With V trimmed by 3 bases and J by 6 bases, 2 bases remained unmatched. The CDR3 extends over 13 amino acids. Per germline, CDR1 SGHTA and CDR2 FQGNSA. The CDR3 here is CASSLGGSNEQFF. CDR3 nucleotide sequence: TGTGCCAGCAGCTTGGGCGGGAGCAATGAGCAGTTCTTC.

The sample holds many counts of this clonotype. J is TRBJ1-6 and V is TRBV5-4, with TRBD1 matching over 9 bases. Trimming cost V 3 bases and J 9 bases; bases outside gene matches: 7. Germline loops: CDR1 SGHNT, CDR2 YYREEE (reference sequence). CDR3 length: 15 residues. In DNA, the CDR3 is TGTGCCAGCAGCTGGGGGACAGGGAGTAGTTCACCCCTCCACTTT. Encoded protein: CASSWGTGSSSPLHF.